Listed below are T cell receptor beta chains from one sample, sequenced in a study of naive and memory T cell subsets. A single record per CDR3 protein comes from TCRdb applying MiXCR to the 5' RACE reads. The sample has tens of thousands of distinct CDR3 sequences, about 7.2% seen once. These receptors were collected from a male donor in good health. Each CDR3 is given with its conserved first and last residue. A D gene is named only where the DNA matches it firmly. Not every row has a clone size; where given, it reads once, few, many or a size class.

J | V | D | size | CDR3 | DNA
TRBJ1-1 | TRBV4-1 | . | . | CASSQEGWVEAFF | TGCGCCAGCAGCCAAGAGGGGTGGGTAGAAGCTTTCTTT
TRBJ2-6 | TRBV2 | . | . | CASLRETGANVLTF | TGTGCCAGCCTCAGGGAAACTGGGGCCAACGTCCTGACTTTC
TRBJ1-4 | TRBV20-1 | . | few | CSAPPQSGATNEKLFF | TGCAGTGCTCCCCCACAATCGGGGGCTACTAATGAAAAACTGTTTTTT
TRBJ2-2 | TRBV3-1 | . | many | CASSFRSLGPRGGELFF | TGTGCCAGCAGCTTTCGGTCTCTGGGCCCCCGGGGCGGGGAGCTGTTTTTT
TRBJ1-6 | TRBV18 | TRBD1 | many | CASSPSRTGQSSYNSPLHF | TGTGCCAGCTCACCCTCACGGACAGGGCAGAGCTCCTATAATTCACCCCTCCACTTT
TRBJ2-4 | TRBV7-9 | . | many | CASSLAGTSNIQYF | TGTGCCAGCAGCTTAGCGGGGACTTCTAACATTCAGTACTTC
TRBJ2-7 | TRBV12-3/TRBV12-4 | . | many | CASSLTQQHEQYF | TGTGCCAGCAGTTTAACCCAGCAGCACGAGCAGTACTTC
TRBJ2-7 | TRBV15 | TRBD2 | few | CATSRAGTRDYEQYF | TGTGCCACCAGCAGGGCCGGGACTAGAGACTACGAGCAGTACTTC
TRBJ2-5 | TRBV27 | . | . | CASSDQGGGETQYF | TGTGCCAGCAGTGACCAGGGGGGGGGAGAGACCCAGTACTTC
TRBJ2-5 | TRBV29-1 | TRBD1 | few | CSGTGGSETQYF | TGCAGCGGGACAGGGGGATCGGAGACCCAGTACTTC
TRBJ2-7 | TRBV2 | TRBD1 | . | CASSLGGPGQGVYEQYF | TGTGCCAGCAGCCTTGGGGGACCGGGACAGGGTGTCTACGAGCAGTACTTC
TRBJ2-6 | TRBV4-1 | . | many | CASSPGANVLTF | TGCGCCAGCAGCCCTGGGGCCAACGTCCTGACTTTC
TRBJ1-4 | TRBV5-1 | . | few | CASSQTPGAPNEKLFF | TGCGCCAGCAGCCAGACCCCAGGCGCACCCAATGAAAAACTGTTTTTT
TRBJ2-1 | TRBV7-2 | . | few | CASSLTGNEQFF | TGTGCCAGCAGCTTAACGGGCAATGAGCAGTTCTTC
TRBJ2-2 | TRBV7-2 | TRBD2 | few | CASSSSGGGTGELFF | TGTGCCAGCAGCTCTAGCGGGGGGGGCACCGGGGAGCTGTTTTTT
TRBJ2-2 | TRBV28 | . | many | CASTGRTNTGELFF | TGTGCCAGCACCGGGCGGACGAACACCGGGGAGCTGTTTTTT
TRBJ2-3 | TRBV19 | TRBD2 | . | CASSSTSGRTDTQYF | TGTGCCAGTAGCTCGACTAGCGGGAGGACAGATACGCAGTATTTT
TRBJ2-7 | TRBV12-5 | . | . | CASGSPSAGYEQYF | TGTGCTAGTGGTTCACCCTCGGCGGGGTACGAGCAGTACTTC
TRBJ1-2 | TRBV14 | . | . | CASSQDGGPYGYTF | TGTGCCAGCAGCCAAGATGGCGGGCCCTATGGCTACACCTTC
TRBJ1-1 | TRBV5-1 | . | many | CASRPAWEVEAFF | TGCGCCAGCAGGCCGGCATGGGAAGTTGAAGCTTTCTTT
TRBJ2-1 | TRBV6-2/TRBV6-3 | . | few | CASNTFSGNEQFF | TGTGCCAGCAACACCTTCTCGGGAAATGAGCAGTTCTTC
TRBJ1-5 | TRBV12-3/TRBV12-4 | . | few | CASSLMGQVNQPQHF | TGTGCCAGCAGTTTAATGGGCCAGGTCAATCAGCCCCAGCATTTT
TRBJ2-7 | TRBV20-1 | TRBD2 | few | CSASPTGGGFYEQYF | TGCAGTGCTAGTCCCACTGGCGGGGGATTCTACGAGCAGTACTTC
TRBJ2-1 | TRBV3-1 | TRBD2 | few | CASSLRGVLYNEQFF | TGTGCCAGCAGCCTCCGGGGGGTCCTCTACAATGAGCAGTTCTTC
TRBJ2-3 | TRBV7-9 | . | many | CASSPSSTDTQYF | TGTGCCAGCAGTCCCTCTAGCACAGATACGCAGTATTTT
TRBJ2-7 | TRBV29-1 | . | few | CSVSGTLYEQYF | TGCAGCGTTTCCGGGACCCTCTACGAGCAGTACTTC
TRBJ2-6 | TRBV19 | . | few | CASSPGEGAPGANVLTF | TGTGCCAGTAGTCCAGGGGAAGGGGCCCCGGGGGCCAACGTCCTGACTTTC
TRBJ1-1 | TRBV30 | TRBD1 | few | CAWNKGGPEAFF | TGTGCCTGGAACAAAGGGGGCCCTGAAGCTTTCTTT
TRBJ2-7 | TRBV18 | . | few | CASSPASRAYEQYF | TGTGCCAGCTCACCGGCAAGTAGGGCCTACGAGCAGTACTTC
TRBJ2-1 | TRBV7-6 | TRBD2 | many | CASSLTSGGQGEQFF | TGTGCCAGCAGTCTGACTAGCGGGGGGCAGGGTGAGCAGTTCTTC
TRBJ1-1 | TRBV3-1 | . | . | CASSRTGREAFF | TGTGCCAGCAGCCGAACAGGGAGAGAAGCTTTCTTT
TRBJ2-7 | TRBV19 | TRBD1 | few | CASRETGVHEQYF | TGTGCCAGTAGAGAGACAGGGGTCCACGAGCAGTACTTC
TRBJ2-1 | TRBV6-2/TRBV6-3 | . | few | CASTNARYNEQFF | TGTGCCAGCACGAATGCGAGATACAATGAGCAGTTCTTC
TRBJ1-5 | TRBV2 | . | . | CASTPTDSNQPQHF | TGTGCCAGCACCCCGACGGATAGCAATCAGCCCCAGCATTTT
TRBJ1-5 | TRBV19 | . | many | CASSVQGDHQPQHF | TGTGCCAGTAGTGTTCAGGGTGACCATCAGCCCCAGCATTTT
TRBJ2-5 | TRBV11-1 | TRBD2 | many | CASSSWTSGETQYF | TGTGCCAGCAGCTCGTGGACTAGCGGGGAGACCCAGTACTTC
TRBJ1-4 | TRBV14 | . | . | CASSQDFGGEHEKLFF | TGTGCCAGCAGCCAAGATTTCGGGGGCGAACATGAAAAACTGTTTTTT